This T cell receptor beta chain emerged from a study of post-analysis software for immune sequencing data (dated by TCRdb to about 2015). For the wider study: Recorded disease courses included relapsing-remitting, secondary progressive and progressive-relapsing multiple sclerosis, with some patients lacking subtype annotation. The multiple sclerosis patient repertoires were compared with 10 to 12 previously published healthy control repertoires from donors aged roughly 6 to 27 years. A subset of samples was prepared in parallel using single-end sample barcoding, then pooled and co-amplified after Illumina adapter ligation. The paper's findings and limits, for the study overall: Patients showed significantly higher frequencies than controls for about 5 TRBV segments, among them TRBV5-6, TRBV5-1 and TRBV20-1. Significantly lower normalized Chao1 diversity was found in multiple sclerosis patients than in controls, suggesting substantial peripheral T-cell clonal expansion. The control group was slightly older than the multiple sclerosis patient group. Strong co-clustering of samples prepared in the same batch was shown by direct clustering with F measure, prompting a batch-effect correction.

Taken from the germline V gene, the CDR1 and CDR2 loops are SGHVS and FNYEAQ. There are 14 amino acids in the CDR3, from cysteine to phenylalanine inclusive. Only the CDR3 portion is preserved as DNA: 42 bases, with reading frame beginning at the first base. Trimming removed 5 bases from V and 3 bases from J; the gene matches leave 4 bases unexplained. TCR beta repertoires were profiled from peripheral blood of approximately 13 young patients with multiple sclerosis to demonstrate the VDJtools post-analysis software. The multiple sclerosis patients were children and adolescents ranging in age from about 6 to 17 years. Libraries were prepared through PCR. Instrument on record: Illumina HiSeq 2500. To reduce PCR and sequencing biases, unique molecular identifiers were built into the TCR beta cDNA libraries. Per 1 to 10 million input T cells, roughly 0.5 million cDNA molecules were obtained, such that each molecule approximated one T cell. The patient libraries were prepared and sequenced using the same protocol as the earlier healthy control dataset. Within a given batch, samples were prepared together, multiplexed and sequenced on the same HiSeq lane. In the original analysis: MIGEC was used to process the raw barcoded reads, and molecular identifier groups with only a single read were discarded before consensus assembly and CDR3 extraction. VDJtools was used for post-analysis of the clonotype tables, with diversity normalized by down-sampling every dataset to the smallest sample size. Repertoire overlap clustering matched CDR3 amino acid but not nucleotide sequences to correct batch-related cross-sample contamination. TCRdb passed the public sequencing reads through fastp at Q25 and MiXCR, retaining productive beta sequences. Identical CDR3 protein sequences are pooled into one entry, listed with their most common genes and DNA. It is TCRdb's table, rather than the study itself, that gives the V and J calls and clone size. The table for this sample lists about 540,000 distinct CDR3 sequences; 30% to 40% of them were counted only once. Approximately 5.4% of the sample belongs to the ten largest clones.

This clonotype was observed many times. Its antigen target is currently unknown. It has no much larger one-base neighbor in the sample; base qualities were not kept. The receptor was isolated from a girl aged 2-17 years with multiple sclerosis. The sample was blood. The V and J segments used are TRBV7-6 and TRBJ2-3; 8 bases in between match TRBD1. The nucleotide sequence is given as TGTGCCAGCAGCACCGGACAGGGTACAGATACGCAGTATTTT. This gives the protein CASSTGQGTDTQYF.